These 5 T cell receptor beta chains came from one sample sequenced in a study of regulatory T cells in long-lasting Graves disease. Sample time point: persistent/refractory GD, antithyroid drugs over 5 years with positive TRAb. RNA isolated from PBMCs was used to make the TCR library. TCR beta libraries were built with iRepertoire HTBI primers and Arm-PCR of CDR3 regions. MiXCR, run by TCRdb on the multiplex PCR reads, gives a single entry per CDR3 protein. The profile shows hundreds of thousands of distinct CDR3 sequences, 20% to 25% of them singletons. Sequenced material: peripheral blood mononuclear cells (PBMCs), taken when the disease was refractory, from a patient treated with antithyroid drugs. The receptors here all came from a female donor with Graves disease.

This clonotype was recorded at least ten times. This CDR3 reads CASTAAYDQPQHF. CDR3 DNA: TGTGCCAGCACCGCGGCCTACGATCAGCCCCAGCATTTT. The gene calls are TRBV6-1 and TRBJ1-5; D unresolved. The CDR3 loop spans 13 amino acids. Per germline, CDR1 MNHNS and CDR2 SASEGT. V was clipped by 7 bases and J by 5 bases, with 12 bases between them.

The chain recombines TRBV18 with TRBJ2-7, with TRBD1 matching 7 bases. This CDR3 is built from 14 residues. The germline V gene has CDR1 KGHSH and CDR2 LQKENI. J gave up 2 bases and V 3 bases, and 4 bases lay outside the gene matches. This CDR3 reads CASSPGDRPYEQYF. The CDR3 region has the DNA TGTGCCAGCTCACCCGGGGACAGACCCTACGAGCAGTACTTC. Full variable domain (missing parts from reference TRBV18 and TRBJ2-7): NAGVMQNPRHLVRRRGQEARLRCSPMKGHSHVYWYRQLPEEGLKFMVYLQKENIIDESGMPKERFSAEFPKEGPSILRIQQVVRGDSAAYFCASSPGDRPYEQYFGPGTRLTVT.

The rearrangement links TRBV7-9 to TRBJ2-3; a weak D match, TRBD2 (5 bases). The V end lost 3 bases, the J end lost 2 bases, and 15 bases lay between the germline ends. The CDR3 sequence is 16 residues long. The V gene's germline CDR1 is SEHNR and CDR2 FQNEAQ (reference sequence). The CDR3 region is CASSLSGGGPTDTQYF. The CDR3 DNA follows: TGTGCCAGCAGCTTGAGCGGAGGCGGTCCCACAGATACGCAGTATTTT.

This clonotype was recorded at least ten times. The chain recombines TRBV6-5 with TRBJ1-1; 12 bases fit TRBD1. This CDR3 region has 16 residues. Germline lookup yields CDR1 MNHEY and CDR2 SVGAGI. V shed 2 bases and J 5 bases; nucleotides not matched to a gene: 6. CDR3 amino acids: CASSYGDRGPRTEAFF. In DNA, the CDR3 is TGTGCCAGCAGTTACGGGGACAGGGGGCCCCGGACTGAAGCTTTCTTT.

This clonotype was picked up many times. The CDR3 nucleotides read TGTGCCAGCAGTCCTAATAAGCTGGGGGCAGAAGAGACCCAGTACTTC. Amino acids: CASSPNKLGAEETQYF. V gene TRBV28 combines with J gene TRBJ2-5, with D possibly TRBD1 on 6 matching bases. The ends were cut back, 5 bases at V and 3 bases at J, with 19 bases in the middle. Germline V gene data show CDR1 as MDHEN and CDR2 as SYDVKM. The CDR3 loop spans 16 amino acids.